The 21 T cell receptor beta chains in this list originate from one sample, sequenced in a study of blood T cells in healthy people across ages. The second PCR ran about 6 to 12 cycles with a sample-barcoded 5' primer and J-beta primers. TCRdb reprocessed the 5' RACE reads via MiXCR and lists one record per CDR3 protein. The data hold under 750,000 distinct CDR3 sequences, with roughly 48% observed a single time. Material: blood. The receptors come from a man older than 75 in good health.

This clonotype has ten or more counts. This sequence joins TRBV6-5 and TRBJ2-3, with TRBD2 identical over 10 bases. The CDR3 spans 14 residues. With V trimmed by 4 bases and J by 5 bases, 3 bases remained unmatched. CDR1 and CDR2 (germline): MNHEY, SVGAGI. CDR3 sequence (DNA): TGTGCCAGCAGTTTCCGGACTAGCGGAGATACGCAGTATTTT. It encodes CASSFRTSGDTQYF.

The chain recombines TRBV6-2 or TRBV6-3 with TRBJ2-7, with D uncertain. CDR3 length equals 14 residues. Germline V gene lookup returns CDR1 MNHEY and CDR2 SVGEGT. V was trimmed by 5 bases and J by 2 bases, leaving 13 bases between them. The DNA for the CDR3 is TGTGCCAGCAGTACTCCTGACAAAGCCTACGAGCAGTACTTC. Its protein is CASSTPDKAYEQYF.

This clonotype has at least ten counts. This rearrangement joins TRBV6-6 to TRBJ1-6; 8 bases are shared with TRBD1. The ends lost 2 bases at V and 6 bases at J; junction bases unmatched: 6. The germline CDR1 and CDR2 sequences are MNHNY and SVGAGI (reference sequence). This CDR3 contains 16 residues. The CDR3 here is CASSYGQGRSNSPLHF. CDR3 DNA: TGTGCCAGCAGTTACGGACAGGGAAGGAGTAATTCACCCCTCCACTTT.

This clonotype was counted only a few times. The chain links TRBV30 to TRBJ2-1, with D maybe TRBD2 (6 bases). The CDR3 is made up of 10 amino acids. V lost 5 bases, J lost 9 bases, and 8 bases lay in between. Germline CDR1 is GTSNPN and CDR2 is SVGIG (reference sequence). For the CDR3, the DNA is TGTGCCTGGGGGAGGAGTGAGCAGTTCTTC. Its protein product is CAWGRSEQFF.

The J gene is TRBJ1-5, the V gene TRBV20-1; tentative D call: TRBD1 (5 bases). Germline V gives CDR1 DFQATT, CDR2 SNEGSKA (reference sequence). This CDR3 comprises 13 residues. V dropped 1 base and J dropped 3 bases, with 7 bases sitting between them. CDR3 coding DNA: TGCAGTGCTAGAGGACAGCCCAATCAGCCCCAGCATTTT. Its protein product is CSARGQPNQPQHF.

The V gene is TRBV7-2, the J gene TRBJ2-3, with 7 positions matching TRBD2. The CDR3 is 16 amino acids. From germline, CDR1 is SGHTA and CDR2 FQGNSA. With V trimmed by 4 bases and J by 1 base, 8 bases remained unmatched. CDR3 coding DNA: TGTGCCAGCAGCTACTCGGGGGGAACACGCACAGATACGCAGTATTTT. It specifies CASSYSGGTRTDTQYF.

The chain is built from TRBV4-3 and TRBJ1-4; TRBD1 is a possible D gene (5 bases). Germline V gene lookup returns CDR1 LGHNA and CDR2 YSLEER. This CDR3 comprises 15 residues. V was shortened by 3 bases and J by 5 bases, with 13 bases between the two germline ends. DNA of the CDR3: TGCGCCAGCAGCCAGTCCGGGACGGCGAATGAAAAACTGTTTTTT. Its protein product is CASSQSGTANEKLFF.

The genes are TRBV28 and TRBJ2-7; TRBD2 aligns across 9 bases. The DNA end favors TRBJ2-5, so the J call may be wrong. This CDR3 is 18 amino acids long. From germline, CDR1 is MDHEN and CDR2 SYDVKM. CDR3 residues: CASSAFDLAGFSGETQYF. Written as DNA, the CDR3 is TGTGCCAGCAGTGCCTTTGATCTAGCGGGGTTTTCGGGGGAGACCCAGTACTTC.

This clonotype has only a few counts. The chain carries TRBV5-1 and TRBJ2-1; D not resolved. The CDR3 runs to 15 residues. Trimming left V 3 bases short and J 6 bases short, with 16 bases between. CDR1 is SGHRS and CDR2 is YFSETQ in the germline V gene. CDR3 amino acids: CASSYRGVNFNEQFF. The CDR3 coding sequence is TGCGCCAGCAGCTATCGCGGTGTAAATTTCAATGAGCAGTTCTTC. The whole variable domain, filled in from reference TRBV5-1 and TRBJ2-1, reads KAGVTQTPRYLIKTRGQQVTLSCSPISGHRSVSWYQQTPGQGLQFLFEYFSETQRNKGNFPGRFSGRQFSNSRSEMNVSTLELGDSALYLCASSYRGVNFNEQFFGPGTRLTVL.

There are a few counts of this clonotype. This chain links TRBV7-2 with TRBJ2-3; D tentatively fits TRBD1 or TRBD2 (5 bases each). V was pared by 2 bases and J by 0 bases, with 12 bases between. The germline gives CDR1 SGHTA, CDR2 FQGNSA. The CDR3 extends over 16 amino acids. The CDR3 DNA reads TGTGCCAGCAGCTTAATTGGGGGTTTTAGCACAGATACGCAGTATTTT. This encodes CASSLIGGFSTDTQYF.

The rearrangement joins TRBV24-1 to TRBJ2-7; the D is unclear. The end of the DNA is better explained by TRBJ2-5, so the J call may be wrong. CDR1 KGHDR and CDR2 SFDVKD come from the germline V gene. This CDR3 has 12 residues. The CDR3 nucleotides are TGTGCCACCAGTGATTTGCTTGAGACCCAGTACTTC. This translates into CATSDLLETQYF.

The chain has TRBV28 and TRBJ1-1; D remains unclear. This CDR3 has 13 residues. Per germline, CDR1 MDHEN and CDR2 SYDVKM. With 2 bases removed from V and 1 base from J, the gap between germline ends came to 5 bases. CDR3 in amino acids: CASSLPQNTEAFF. CDR3 coding DNA: TGTGCCAGCAGTTTACCGCAGAACACTGAAGCTTTCTTT. Filled out from reference TRBV28 and TRBJ1-1, the complete variable domain reads DVKVTQSSRYLVKRTGEKVFLECVQDMDHENMFWYRQDPGLGLRLIYFSYDVKMKEKGDIPEGYSVSREKKERFSLILESASTNQTSMYLCASSLPQNTEAFFGQGTRLTVV.

This clonotype showed up many times. This chain uses TRBV7-9 with TRBJ2-5, with D tentatively TRBD2 (5 bases). The CDR3 covers 12 residues. Germline-derived CDR1 and CDR2 are SEHNR and FQNEAQ (reference sequence). Trimming took 2 bases from V and 11 from J, leaving 12 bases between them. CDR3 loop: CASSLRGNEQYF. CDR3 DNA sequence: TGTGCCAGCAGCTTACGAGGGAATGAGCAGTACTTC.

The genes are TRBV14 and TRBJ2-1, with 15 bases aligning to TRBD2. V shed 0 bases, J shed 6 bases, and the junction held 6 bases outside the gene matches. The CDR3 has 18 amino acids. Germline CDR1 SGHDN, CDR2 FVKESK. CDR3 coding DNA: TGTGCCAGCAGCCAAGATCGTGGGACTAGCGGGAGGTTCAATGAGCAGTTCTTC. It encodes CASSQDRGTSGRFNEQFF.

The chain couples TRBV12-3 or TRBV12-4 to TRBJ2-4, with 7 nucleotides matching TRBD1. The DNA end lines up better with TRBJ2-7; the J call may be wrong. This CDR3 has 13 residues. For the CDR3, the DNA is TGTGCCAGCAGTTCGACAGGGTTCTACGAGCAGTACTTC. This sequence encodes CASSSTGFYEQYF.

The V and J genes are TRBV12-3 or TRBV12-4 and TRBJ1-2; D uncertain. The germline V and J ends were trimmed by 4 bases and 6 bases, with 15 bases remaining between them. The CDR3 spans 14 residues. Here the CDR3 DNA reads TGTGCCAGCAGTTACGCAGACCGTGGCAATGGCTACACCTTC. As protein: CASSYADRGNGYTF.

This clonotype was detected once. The chain uses TRBV7-9 and TRBJ2-1; TRBD2 matches at 9 bases. With 2 bases clipped from V and 3 bases from J, the junction kept 8 bases outside the gene matches. Germline V CDR1 and CDR2: SEHNR, FQNEAQ (reference sequence). This CDR3 region has 17 residues. CDR3 amino acids: CASSLTGVAGVYNEQFF. The DNA of the CDR3 is TGTGCCAGCAGCTTAACAGGGGTAGCGGGAGTCTACAATGAGCAGTTCTTC.

The chain uses TRBV4-2 and TRBJ1-2, with 7 bases fitting TRBD1. This CDR3 is built from 17 residues. Trimming removed 0 bases from V and 1 base from J; junction bases left unmatched: 8. In germline, CDR1 is LGHNA, CDR2 YNFKEQ. The CDR3 nucleotides are TGTGCCAGCAGCCAAGAGGTCGGGACAGAAAATAACTATGGCTACACCTTC. This codes for CASSQEVGTENNYGYTF.

This clonotype was detected a few times. The chain uses TRBV20-1 and TRBJ2-5, with D tentatively TRBD1 (5 bases). Trimming shortened V by 0 bases and J by 5 bases, and 10 bases separated the two germline ends. CDR3 length: 13 amino acids. Germline V CDR1 and CDR2: DFQATT, SNEGSKA (reference sequence). The CDR3 nucleotides read TGCAGTGCTAGAGATGGTAGGGGCGAGACCCAGTACTTC. Protein sequence: CSARDGRGETQYF.

This rearrangement joins TRBV20-1 to TRBJ2-3; TRBD1 is a possible D gene (5 bases). This CDR3 has 18 amino acids. Germline CDR1 reads DFQATT; CDR2 reads SNEGSKA (reference sequence). V lost 0 bases to trimming and J lost 6 bases, with 25 bases between them. CDR3 sequence: CSARDAIPSREGLDTQYF. CDR3 nucleotides: TGCAGTGCTAGAGATGCCATCCCGAGCAGGGAAGGGTTGGATACGCAGTATTTT.

This chain connects TRBV3-1 to TRBJ2-5, with TRBD2 matching 12 bases. Germline V CDR1 and CDR2: LGHDT, YNNKEL (reference sequence). The V and J ends lost 4 bases and 4 bases, in that order; junction bases with no gene match: 7. The CDR3 length is 16 residues. The DNA for the CDR3 is TGTGCCAGCAGCCCGAAGACTAGCGGGGGTGCAGAGACCCAGTACTTC. It codes for CASSPKTSGGAETQYF.